The rows below give T cell receptor beta chains drawn from one sample of a study of T cells in localized non-small cell lung cancer. The protocol was immunoSEQ multiplex PCR, while the TCRdb copy is restricted to in-frame clones and leaves out a portion. The data contain about 980 clones, approximately 18% of them seen just once; the ten biggest clones take up around 8.9%. The sample here was normal lung tissue next to the tumor, taken before any cancer treatment. These receptors all stem from a male donor older than 55 with stage II squamous cell lung carcinoma. CDR3s include the opening cysteine and the closing phenylalanine or tryptophan. The order of the fields is V gene, D gene, J gene, clone size, CDR3 DNA, CDR3 protein. A D gene is named only where the DNA matches it firmly. Rows may omit the clone size; those that give it use once, few, many or a size class.

>TRBV6-8|TRBD1|TRBJ2-5|few
TGTGCCAGCAGAAGGACAGGACAATCCACCCAAGAGACCCAGTACTTC
CASRRTGQSTQETQYF
>TRBV11-3|TRBD2|TRBJ2-2|few
TGTGCCAGCAGCTTCCGACTAGCCCCCGGGGAGCTGTTTTTT
CASSFRLAPGELFF
>TRBV7-2|TRBD2|TRBJ2-1|medium-sized
TGTGCCAGCAGCCCGACTAGCGGGAGGTTCTGGTTCTTC
CASSPTSGRFWFF
>TRBV15|TRBD2|TRBJ2-1|NA
TGTGCCACCAGCAGAGAAAAAACTGTCCCGGGACTAGCGGGGAACTACAATGAGCAGTTCTTC
CATSREKTVPGLAGNYNEQFF
>TRBV5-1|TRBD2|TRBJ2-2|few
TGCGCCAGCAGCTTGGAACTAGCGGGGATTGGGGTCACCGGGGAGCTGTTTTTT
CASSLELAGIGVTGELFF
>TRBV19|TRBD1|TRBJ2-6|NA
TGTGCCAGTAGTTTTTCAGGGGGTGGGGCCAACGTCCTGACTTTC
CASSFSGGGANVLTF
>TRBV6-8|NA|TRBJ1-4|large
TGTGCCAGCGGTTATCAGGGTGCAACTAATGAAAAACTGTTTTTT
CASGYQGATNEKLFF
>TRBV18|NA|TRBJ1-2|NA
TGTGCCAGCTCACGTGGGACACCCGCCTATGGCTACACCTTC
CASSRGTPAYGYTF
>TRBV6-8|NA|TRBJ2-3|medium-sized
TGTGCCAGCAGTTCGGGCTACGGCACAGATACGCAGTATTTT
CASSSGYGTDTQYF
>TRBV9|NA|TRBJ1-5|few
TGTGCCAGCAGCGTAGGGACTGGTCAGCCCCAGCATTTT
CASSVGTGQPQHF
>TRBV22-1|NA|TRBJ2-3|few
TGTGCCAGCGGAGGACTAGCGCTGAGCACAGATACGCAGTATTTT
CASGGLALSTDTQYF
>TRBV9|NA|TRBJ2-1|NA
TGTGCCAGCAGTTATAGCGGAGGCGGTTACAATGAGCAGTTCTTC
CASSYSGGGYNEQFF
>TRBV10-2|NA|TRBJ1-5|NA
TGCGCCAGCAGTGAGCAGGAGGTTCAGCCCCAGCATTTT
CASSEQEVQPQHF
>TRBV19|NA|TRBJ1-4|NA
TGTGCCAGTAGTACTGGGGGACCTAATGAAAAACTGTTTTTT
CASSTGGPNEKLFF
>TRBV11-3|TRBD1|TRBJ1-1|few
TGTGCCAGCAGCCCAAGAGGGGGGACAGCTAACACTGAAGCTTTCTTT
CASSPRGGTANTEAFF
>TRBV14|TRBD2|TRBJ2-1|NA
TGTGCCACCCAACTAGCGGGAGATTCCAATGAGCAGTTCTTC
CATQLAGDSNEQFF
>TRBV14|TRBD1|TRBJ2-1|few
TGTGCCAGCAGCCGGACAGGGGGCAACTACAATGAGCAGTTCTTC
CASSRTGGNYNEQFF
>TRBV6-8|TRBD1|TRBJ2-7|NA
TGTGCCAGCAGTGACGGGGGACAGGGGCAGACCTACGAGCAGTACTTC
CASSDGGQGQTYEQYF
>TRBV30|NA|TRBJ1-6|NA
TGTGCCTGGAGTGCACTATTAGCGACCCCCCGTTCACCCCTCCACTTT
CAWSALLATPRSPLHF
>TRBV9|TRBD2|TRBJ2-1|NA
TGTGCCAGCAGCTTAAGGAGCGGGGAGGGGTATGAGCAGTTCTTC
CASSLRSGEGYEQFF
>TRBV9|TRBD2|TRBJ2-5|few
TGTGCCAGCAGCCTGACTAGCGGGATCGGGGAGACCCAGTACTTC
CASSLTSGIGETQYF
>TRBV11-3|TRBD2|TRBJ2-5|NA
TGTGCCAGCAGCGCGGGGCCTAGCGGACAAGAGACCCAGTACTTC
CASSAGPSGQETQYF
>TRBV5-1|NA|TRBJ1-2|NA
TGCGCCAGCAGCTTGGAAGGGACACCAACTTATGGCTACACCTTC
CASSLEGTPTYGYTF
>TRBV19|NA|TRBJ1-3|few
TGTGCCAGTAGTATATCGGGCTCTGGAAACACCATATATTTT
CASSISGSGNTIYF
>TRBV6-8|NA|TRBJ2-3|NA
TGTGCCAGCAGCGCGACTGACACAGATACGCAGTATTTT
CASSATDTDTQYF
>TRBV5-1|NA|TRBJ1-4|NA
TGCGCCAGCAGCTTCAGGGGACCAGCTAATGAAAAACTGTTTTTT
CASSFRGPANEKLFF
>TRBV11-3|NA|TRBJ1-2|medium-sized
TGTGCCAGCAGCTTAAGCGGGGGGCCAGGCTATGGCTACACCTTC
CASSLSGGPGYGYTF
>TRBV11-3|NA|TRBJ2-5|few
TGTGCCAGCAGCTTTTTAGGCGGGCAAGAGACCCAGTACTTC
CASSFLGGQETQYF
>TRBV11-3|NA|TRBJ1-4|few
TGTGCCAGCAGCAAAGCGATTGACAGCTGGGATGAAAAACTGTTTTTT
CASSKAIDSWDEKLFF
>TRBV10-3|NA|TRBJ2-1|NA
TGTGCCATCAGTGAGGGACTTGCCAGCTCCTACAATGAGCAGTTCTTC
CAISEGLASSYNEQFF
>TRBV9|NA|TRBJ1-1|NA
TGTGCCAGCAGCGTATCCCCAGGGTGGAACACTGAAGCTTTCTTT
CASSVSPGWNTEAFF
>TRBV6-8|NA|TRBJ1-4|NA
TGTGCCATCAGTCCAGGGAGGGTTGCAACTAATGAAAAACTGTTTTTT
CAISPGRVATNEKLFF
>TRBV28|NA|TRBJ1-3|NA
TGTGCCAGCATCCTACTTGGAGCGACTGGAAACACCATATATTTT
CASILLGATGNTIYF
>TRBV28|NA|TRBJ1-1|NA
TGTGCCAGCAGATATGAGACGGGGTTGATGAACACTGAAGCTTTCTTT
CASRYETGLMNTEAFF
>TRBV11-3|TRBD2|TRBJ2-5|few
TGTGCCAGCAGCTCTAGCGGACTAGGGATAACGGAGACCCAGTACTTC
CASSSSGLGITETQYF
>TRBV10-2|TRBD2|TRBJ2-5|NA
TGCGCCAGCAGTGACCCCTACGGAGCGGGAGTACCAGAGACCCAGTACTTC
CASSDPYGAGVPETQYF
>TRBV19|NA|TRBJ1-1|NA
TGTGCCAGTAGTGGCGGCGGGGAATCTGAAGCTTTCTTT
CASSGGGESEAFF
>TRBV6-8|NA|TRBJ1-6|few
TGTGCCAGCAGTGCCCGGACGGGAAGCTCCTATAATTCACCCCTCCACTTT
CASSARTGSSYNSPLHF
>TRBV11-3|TRBD1|TRBJ1-1|few
TGTGCCAGCAGCGCGAAGGGGGCGCGGGGCACTGAAGCTTTCTTT
CASSAKGARGTEAFF
>TRBV11-3|TRBD2|TRBJ2-3|medium-sized
TGTGCCAGCAGCTTCGGACTAGCGGGGGATACGCAGTATTTT
CASSFGLAGDTQYF
>TRBV11-3|NA|TRBJ1-1|few
TGTGCCAGCAGCTTGGCCGCCTCCGGGGGCCCGGAAGCTTTCTTT
CASSLAASGGPEAFF
>TRBV6-8|TRBD1|TRBJ1-2|few
TGTGCCAGCAGGGCGACAGGGGAAATAGGCTATGGCTACACCTTC
CASRATGEIGYGYTF
>TRBV6-8|TRBD2|TRBJ2-2|few
TGTGCCAGCAGGAGGAGTAGCGGGAGTAGGACCGGGGAGCTGTTTTTT
CASRRSSGSRTGELFF
>TRBV11-3|TRBD1|TRBJ1-1|large
TGTGCCAGCAGCCCCAGACAGGGTAGCCCTGAAGCTTTCTTT
CASSPRQGSPEAFF
>TRBV11-3|TRBD1|TRBJ2-1|few
TGTGCCAGCAGCCCACCGTCGGGACAGGGGGAAAGGGAGCAGTTCTTC
CASSPPSGQGEREQFF
>TRBV28|NA|TRBJ1-2|few
TGTGCCAGCAGTTTAGCAGGGACTAACTATGGCTACACCTTC
CASSLAGTNYGYTF
>TRBV14|NA|TRBJ2-7|NA
TGTGCCAGCAGCCAAGGTGGGGCAGGGGGGTACGAGCAGTACTTC
CASSQGGAGGYEQYF